This T cell receptor beta chain was sequenced in a study of cytomegalovirus exposure and HLA in healthy donors. Study-wide findings and caveats: Reportedly, fewer N-insertions than the 666-donor mean appeared in an Asian-associated ancestry cluster in a later analysis. A later analysis found that most CMV-associated TCR beta chains appeared HLA-restricted. A later look showed TCR association rates differing by HLA locus, highest for DRB1 and lowest for HLA-C.

In the case of this clone: What it binds is unknown.

PCR used 60 Vbeta primers and 13 Jbeta primers. Data came from immunoSEQ multiplex PCR; TCRdb stores just in-frame clones and leaves some out. The sample lists hundreds of thousands of clones, less than 85% occurring once. Germline values: CDR1 GTSNPN, CDR2 SVGIG (reference sequence). The length of the CDR3 is 13 residues. V shed 1 base and J shed 2 bases, with 7 bases lying between them. The chain couples TRBV30 to TRBJ2-3, with a tentative D call TRBD1 (5 bases). The clonotype comes from a man between 18 and 35 years old in good health and CMV-seronegative. Material: PBMCs. The CDR3 bases are TGTGCCTGGAGTGCAGGGTACACAGATACGCAGTATTTT. This gives the protein CAWSAGYTDTQYF.